The 19 T cell receptor beta chains below were found in one sample sequenced in a study of cytomegalovirus exposure and HLA in healthy donors. Use of 60 Vbeta and 13 Jbeta primers characterized the PCR. Assay: immunoSEQ multiplex PCR; the TCRdb copy retains only in-frame clones and omits some. Found here are more than 150,000 clones, over 80% of them singletons; the top ten hold 1.5%. Sequencing was done on a sample of PBMCs. These receptors were taken from a woman aged 18 to 35 in good health and CMV-seronegative.

This chain connects TRBV6-1 to TRBJ2-1; 8 bases align to TRBD1. V shed 7 bases and J 9 bases; nucleotides not matched to a gene: 14. Germline CDR1 reads MNHNS; CDR2 reads SASEGT. The CDR3 spans 15 residues. The CDR3: CASNLEAGGSGEQFF. The CDR3 DNA is TGTGCCAGCAACTTAGAAGCAGGGGGCTCGGGTGAGCAGTTCTTC.

The chain is built from TRBV6-1 and TRBJ1-3; no clear D gene. The CDR3 is 15 amino acids. Germline V lookup: CDR1 MNHNS, CDR2 SASEGT. Deletions cut 6 bases from V and 0 bases from J, with 12 bases between. The CDR3: CASSPDGLSGNTIYF. In DNA, the CDR3 is TGTGCCAGCAGCCCGGACGGACTCTCTGGAAACACCATATATTTT.

The gene calls are TRBV5-1 and TRBJ2-1; tentatively, D is TRBD2 (5 bases). V was shortened by 4 bases and J by 2 bases, with 7 bases between the two germline ends. Germline CDR1 is SGHRS and CDR2 is YFSETQ. CDR3 length equals 13 residues. CDR3 protein: CASSAGTYNEQFF. CDR3 in DNA: TGCGCCAGCAGCGCGGGTACCTACAATGAGCAGTTCTTC.

The chain uses TRBV30 and TRBJ1-5; tentative D call: TRBD1 (6 bases). Germline-derived CDR1 and CDR2 are GTSNPN and SVGIG (reference sequence). V was shortened by 3 bases and J by 6 bases, with 21 bases between the two germline ends. The CDR3 runs 16 residues. DNA for the CDR3: TGTGCCTGGAGCTCCCGTATACAGGGATTTCCTCAGCCCCAGCATTTT. The encoded protein is CAWSSRIQGFPQPQHF. Supplemented by reference TRBV30 and TRBJ1-5, the full variable domain reads SQTIHQWPATLVQPVGSPLSLECTVEGTSNPNLYWYRQAAGRGLQLLFYSVGIGQISSEVPQNLSASRPQDRQFILSSKKLLLSDSGFYLCAWSSRIQGFPQPQHFGDGTRLSIL.

This chain connects TRBV29-1 to TRBJ1-3; 9 positions agree with TRBD1. This CDR3 region has 15 residues. CDR1 is SQVTM, CDR2 ANQGSEA, per germline. Trimming took 6 bases from V and 0 from J; bases not matched to a gene: 6. The CDR3 nucleotides read TGCAGCGTACAAGGACAGGGGATCTCTGGAAACACCATATATTTT. Translating gives CSVQGQGISGNTIYF.

The chain has TRBV19 and TRBJ1-2; 8 bases agree with TRBD1. V lost 10 bases and J lost 6; bases outside the gene matches: 4. CDR3 size: 11 residues. Germline values: CDR1 LNHDA, CDR2 SQIVND (reference sequence). The CDR3, as DNA: TGTGCCACAGGGGGCGTGCATGGCTACACCTTC. The encoded protein is CATGGVHGYTF.

In this sample, this clone turned up once. This chain connects TRBV7-8 to TRBJ2-2, with TRBD1 as a possible D gene (5 bases). This CDR3 region has 16 residues. Trimming shortened V by 5 bases and J by 2 bases, and 15 bases separated the two germline ends. The germline V gene has CDR1 SGHVS and CDR2 FQNEAQ. The DNA of the CDR3 is TGTGCCAGCAGCCTTCTGGCAGGGTTTAACACCGGGGAGCTGTTTTTT. It yields the protein CASSLLAGFNTGELFF.

The chain's CDR3 is CASKGQRGRIQPQHF. CDR3 nucleotide sequence: TGTGCCAGCAAAGGCCAGCGGGGTAGGATCCAGCCCCAGCATTTT. The chain links TRBV2 to TRBJ1-5; the D is unclear. Trimming took 7 bases from V and 7 from J, leaving 20 bases between them. Per the germline V gene, CDR1 is SNHLY and CDR2 is FYNNEI. The length of the CDR3 is 15 residues.

This clone was observed once. This sequence joins TRBV7-9 and TRBJ1-1; a weak D match, TRBD1 (6 bases). The CDR3 has 13 amino acids. Per the germline V gene, CDR1 is SEHNR and CDR2 is FQNEAQ (reference sequence). Deletions cut 5 bases from V and 7 bases from J, with 14 bases between. The CDR3: CASSDGQTYEAFF. CDR3 nucleotides: TGTGCCAGCAGCGACGGACAGACCTATGAAGCTTTCTTT.

This rearrangement joins TRBV19 to TRBJ2-3; 7 bases map to TRBD1. The CDR3 sequence is 15 residues long. CDR1 and CDR2 from the germline V gene are LNHDA and SQIVND (reference sequence). The V gene end was trimmed by 8 bases and the J gene end by 0 bases; junction bases not matched to a gene: 8. CDR3 sequence reads: CASAYRGSSTDTQYF. The DNA for the CDR3 is TGTGCCAGTGCCTACAGGGGATCAAGCACAGATACGCAGTATTTT.

The rearrangement joins TRBV5-1 to TRBJ1-1; maybe TRBD1 (6 bases). Germline V gene sequence: CDR1 SGHRS, CDR2 YFSETQ. The CDR3 is 16 residues long. Trimming took off 0 bases at V and 2 bases at J, with 14 bases between the two ends. The CDR3 protein is CASSLVAGTPNTEAFF. The CDR3 coding sequence is TGCGCCAGCAGCTTGGTAGCGGGGACACCCAACACTGAAGCTTTCTTT.

V usage is TRBV11-2 and J usage is TRBJ2-5; TRBD2 agrees at 8 bases. The V gene's germline CDR1 is SGHAT and CDR2 FQNNGV. The V and J ends lost 6 bases and 5 bases, in that order; junction bases with no gene match: 17. This CDR3 has 17 residues. CDR3 nucleotides: TGTGCCAGCAGTTTTAACGGGGGGGCCGGGGTACGGGAGACCCAGTACTTC. Its protein product is CASSFNGGAGVRETQYF.

The rearrangement uses TRBV16 and TRBJ2-7; D is unclear. The V and J ends lost 0 bases and 3 bases respectively, with 9 bases between them. CDR1 and CDR2 from the germline V gene are KGHSY and FQNENV. There are 14 residues in the CDR3. The CDR3, as DNA: TGTGCCAGCAGCCAATCCACAGCCTTCTACGAGCAGTACTTC. This encodes CASSQSTAFYEQYF.

The chain uses TRBV19 and TRBJ2-6; TRBD2 matches at 7 bases. Per the germline V gene, CDR1 is LNHDA and CDR2 is SQIVND (reference sequence). The CDR3 runs to 17 residues. The V gene end was trimmed by 1 base and the J gene end by 2 bases; junction bases not matched to a gene: 5. The CDR3, as DNA: TGTGCCAGTAGTATAGGGGGAGGGGCTCCTGGGGCCAACGTCCTGACTTTC. Translated: CASSIGGGAPGANVLTF.

This clone was found once. This rearrangement joins TRBV7-9 to TRBJ1-6; maybe TRBD1 (6 bases). The CDR3 is 14 amino acids. V was pared by 0 bases and J by 11 bases, with 11 bases between. CDR1 is SEHNR and CDR2 is FQNEAQ in the germline V gene (reference sequence). The CDR3 DNA sequence: TGTGCCAGCAGCTTAGCCCAGGGACATCCACCCCTCCACTTT. This codes for CASSLAQGHPPLHF.

In this sample, this clone turned up a few times. The rearrangement links TRBV10-1 to TRBJ1-1, with D possibly TRBD1 on 6 matching bases. CDR1 and CDR2 from the germline V gene are WNHNN and SYGVQD (reference sequence). The CDR3 has 16 residues. V was pared by 5 bases and J by 4 bases, with 20 bases between. The CDR3 DNA follows: TGCGCCAGCAGTCAACAGGGAGGGGAGCGGGGCACTGAAGCTTTCTTT. This sequence encodes CASSQQGGERGTEAFF.

V and J are TRBV4-2 and TRBJ1-4, with a tentative D call TRBD1 (5 bases). Trimming removed 3 bases at V and 3 bases at J, with 14 bases between. Looked up from germline, CDR1 is LGHNA and CDR2 is YNFKEQ. The CDR3 runs 16 residues. CDR3 bases: TGTGCCAGCAGCCATGTCCCGACAGACTCTAATGAAAAACTGTTTTTT. This gives the protein CASSHVPTDSNEKLFF.

The CDR3 bases are TGTGCCAGTAGTATAGGGGACAAGGTCTACACCTTC. It encodes CASSIGDKVYTF. This chain links TRBV19 with TRBJ1-2, with D possibly matching TRBD1 (6 bases). V lost 1 base, J lost 10 bases, and 10 bases lay in between. This CDR3 is 12 amino acids long. CDR1 is LNHDA and CDR2 is SQIVND in the germline V gene (reference sequence).

The chain combines TRBV29-1 with TRBJ2-1, with 10 bases identical to TRBD2. The ends lost 3 bases at V and 0 bases at J; junction bases unmatched: 8. Germline lookup yields CDR1 SQVTM and CDR2 ANQGSEA. The CDR3 length is 17 residues. CDR3 loop: CSVEFSGGPSSYNEQFF. The CDR3 DNA reads as TGCAGCGTTGAGTTTAGCGGGGGGCCTAGCTCCTACAATGAGCAGTTCTTC.